Reported below is one TCR beta chain. The antigen remains unidentified. Germline CDR1 reads MNHEY; CDR2 reads SMNVEV (reference sequence). V gave up 6 bases and J gave up 2 bases; unmatched junction bases: 8. CDR3 length equals 17 residues. The sample originates from a study of shared clonotypes between healthy human individuals. The overall study: CD4 naive and memory got three plates each, CD8 naive two, CD8 memory one.

Measured with immunoSEQ multiplex PCR; TCRdb has only the in-frame clones, and not every one. The data show 2 million to 3 million clones, under 95% seen once. Findings of the study overall: Relative to memory subsets, naive subsets generally showed larger estimated richness.

The TCR was taken from a man aged 18-30 years in good health. Some clones in this sample may be carry-over from other donors' samples. V and J are TRBV27 and TRBJ2-6; 9 bases map to TRBD1. The sequenced sample was naive CD4+ T cells from PBMCs. The subset: CD45RA+ positively selected. The CDR3 reads CASRPGQGETGANVLTF. CDR3 nucleotides: TGTGCCAGCAGACCGGGACAGGGAGAGACTGGGGCCAACGTCCTGACTTTC.